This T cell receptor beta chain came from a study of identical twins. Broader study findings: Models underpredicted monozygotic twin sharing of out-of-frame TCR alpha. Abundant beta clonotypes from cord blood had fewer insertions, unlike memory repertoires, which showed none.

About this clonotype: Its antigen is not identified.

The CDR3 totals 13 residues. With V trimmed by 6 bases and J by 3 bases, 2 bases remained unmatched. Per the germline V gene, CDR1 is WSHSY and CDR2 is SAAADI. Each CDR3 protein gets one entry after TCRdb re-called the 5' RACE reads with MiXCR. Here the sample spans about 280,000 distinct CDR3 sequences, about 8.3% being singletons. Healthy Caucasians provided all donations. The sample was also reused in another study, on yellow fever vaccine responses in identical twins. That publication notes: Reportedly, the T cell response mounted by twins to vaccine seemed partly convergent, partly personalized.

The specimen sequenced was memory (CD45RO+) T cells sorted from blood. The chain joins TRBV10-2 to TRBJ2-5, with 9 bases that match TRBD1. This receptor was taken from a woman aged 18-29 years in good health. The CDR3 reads CASRTGGKETQYF. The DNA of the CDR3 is TGCGCCAGCAGGACAGGGGGAAAAGAGACCCAGTACTTC.